The T cell receptor (beta chain) described here comes from a study of identifying expanded T cells in peripheral blood. No infections or other immune events were documented during collection. Study-level results: Over approximately two and four weeks, about 15 and 18 clones changed, versus around 1.2 between replicates. Approximately 2-week clone count variance significantly increased as total template count grew.

CDR1 is SGDLS and CDR2 is YYNGEE in the germline V gene. The CDR3 extends over 17 amino acids. The V gene end was trimmed by 0 bases and the J gene end by 7 bases; junction bases not matched to a gene: 11. As to this clone: Its antigen is still unknown.

Repertoires were generated with immunoSEQ multiplex PCR, while TCRdb's copy carries only in-frame clones and drops some. Altogether approximately 110,000 clones are present, around 89% being singletons, with the ten largest covering less than 20%. The sequencing input was blood. The clonotype was recovered from a person aged 18 to 75 in good health. The chain has TRBV9 and TRBJ2-1, with TRBD2 identical over 9 bases. CDR3 residues: CASSVAAGGFMGNEQFF. The CDR3 DNA is TGTGCCAGCAGCGTAGCAGCGGGGGGCTTTATGGGGAATGAGCAGTTCTTC.